The TCR beta chain described here comes from a study of siplizumab effects on memory and regulatory T cells. The study's findings and limits: Relative to controls at 26.9%, mappable alloreactive CD4+ clones exhibited a mean Treg-derived proportion of over 60% with siplizumab.

Comments on this clone: Its antigen is currently unknown.

Trimming removed 11 bases at V and 3 bases at J, with 13 bases between. This CDR3 is 13 amino acids long. The germline V gene encodes CDR1 LNHDA and CDR2 SQIVND (reference sequence). TCR templates, some 10^5 per sample, were assayed. Assay: immunoSEQ multiplex PCR; the TCRdb copy retains only in-frame clones and omits some. The sample records just under 85,000 clones, approximately 88% being singletons. This TCR derives from a human donor in good health. J is TRBJ2-2 and V is TRBV19; possibly TRBD1 for D (6 bases). What was sequenced was Tregs sorted from blood. As DNA, the CDR3 is TGTGCCGGAATGGACAGACACACCGGGGAGCTGTTTTTT. It specifies CAGMDRHTGELFF.